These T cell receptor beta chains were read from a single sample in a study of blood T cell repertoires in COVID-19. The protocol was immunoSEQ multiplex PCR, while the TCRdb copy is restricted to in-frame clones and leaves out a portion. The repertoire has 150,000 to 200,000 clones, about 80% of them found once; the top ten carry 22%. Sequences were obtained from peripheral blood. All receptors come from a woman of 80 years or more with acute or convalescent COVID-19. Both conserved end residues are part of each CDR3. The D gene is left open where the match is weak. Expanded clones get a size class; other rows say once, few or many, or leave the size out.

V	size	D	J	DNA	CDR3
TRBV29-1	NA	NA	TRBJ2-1	TGCAGCGTAGAGGACAAGTACAATGAGCAGTTCTTC	CSVEDKYNEQFF
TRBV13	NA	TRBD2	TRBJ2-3	TGTGCCAGCAGCTTAAGCGGGGCCCCAGGGGATACGCAGTATTTT	CASSLSGAPGDTQYF
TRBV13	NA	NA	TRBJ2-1	TGTGCCAGCAACCTAGGGGGGGGATACAATGAGCAGTTCTTC	CASNLGGGYNEQFF
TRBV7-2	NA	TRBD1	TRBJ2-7	TGTGCCAGCAGCCCCCGGACAGGGGACGAGCAGTACTTC	CASSPRTGDEQYF
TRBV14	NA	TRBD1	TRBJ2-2	TGTGCCACCCTGGACAGGAACACCGGGGAGTTGTTTTTT	CATLDRNTGELFF
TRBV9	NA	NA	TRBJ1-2	TGTGCCAGCAGCGTAGATTCATACAATAACTATGGCTACACCTTC	CASSVDSYNNYGYTF
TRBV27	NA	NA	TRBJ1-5	TGTGCCAGCAGTCTGAAGGCTGAGGGTCAGCCCCAGCATTTT	CASSLKAEGQPQHF
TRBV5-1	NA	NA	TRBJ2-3	TGCGCCAGCAGCCACACGTCGATTGGTACAGATACGCAGTATTTT	CASSHTSIGTDTQYF
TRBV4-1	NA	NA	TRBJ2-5	TGCGCCAGCAGCCCTCAGGGGGGTGAGACCCAGTACTTC	CASSPQGGETQYF
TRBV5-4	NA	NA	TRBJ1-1	TGTGCCAGCAGCTTGCGGGCAGGGGTGAACACTGAAGCTTTCTTT	CASSLRAGVNTEAFF
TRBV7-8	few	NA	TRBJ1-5	TGTGCCAGCAGCTATGCAATGGAAGGGAGGTCTCAGCCCCAGCATTTT	CASSYAMEGRSQPQHF
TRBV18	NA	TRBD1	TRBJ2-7	TGTGCCAGCTCACCGGGACAGAGCCGCGAGGGGCAGTACTTC	CASSPGQSREGQYF
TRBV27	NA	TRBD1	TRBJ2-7	TGTGCCAGCAGTTTAGGACAGGCCAGGGGTTCCTACGAGCAGTACTTC	CASSLGQARGSYEQYF
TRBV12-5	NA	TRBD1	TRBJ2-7	TGTGCTAGTGGTTTGGACAGGGGGTACGAGCAGTACTTC	CASGLDRGYEQYF
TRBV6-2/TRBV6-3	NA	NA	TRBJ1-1	TGTGCCAGCAGTCGTGGGGGGTCGGAAGCTTTCTTT	CASSRGGSEAFF
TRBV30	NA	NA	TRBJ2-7	TGTGCCTGGACGGGGAGGAGTGGGTACGAGCAGTACTTC	CAWTGRSGYEQYF
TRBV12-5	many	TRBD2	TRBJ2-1	TGTGCTAGTGGTGACTCGGGACTAGCGGGGAATGAGCAGTTCTTC	CASGDSGLAGNEQFF
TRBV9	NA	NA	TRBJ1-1	TGTGCCAGCAGCGTAGGGAGATTGAACACTGAAGCTTTCTTT	CASSVGRLNTEAFF
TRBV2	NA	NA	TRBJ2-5	TGTGCCAGCAGTGATTTGGCGGGACTCTATAGAGAGACCCAGTACTTC	CASSDLAGLYRETQYF
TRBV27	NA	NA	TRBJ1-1	TGTGCCAGCAGTCCCGGACAGCCGAGAGCTTTCTTT	CASSPGQPRAFF
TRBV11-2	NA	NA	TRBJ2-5	TGTGCCAGCAGCTTAGGGGCCCTAAATCGAGAGACCCAGTACTTC	CASSLGALNRETQYF
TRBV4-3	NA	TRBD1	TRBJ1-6	TGCGCCAGCAGCCAAGATCTTAACAGGGGAGGTTCACCCCTCCACTTT	CASSQDLNRGGSPLHF
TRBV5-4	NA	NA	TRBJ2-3	TGTGCCAGCAGCTCCCTCCTGGGCACATATACGCAGTATTTT	CASSSLLGTYTQYF
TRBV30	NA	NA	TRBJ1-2	TGTGCCTGGAGCAATCCGGGGGGTAACTATGGCTACACCTTC	CAWSNPGGNYGYTF
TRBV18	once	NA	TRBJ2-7	TGTGCCAGCTCACCACCCACCAGGGCCGAGCAGTACTTC	CASSPPTRAEQYF
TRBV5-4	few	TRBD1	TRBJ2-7	TGTGCCAGCAGCCATGGACAGGGGACCTACGAGCAGTACTTC	CASSHGQGTYEQYF
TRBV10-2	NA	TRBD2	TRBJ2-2	TGCGCCAGCAGGGGGACTAGCGGGAGAGTAACCGGGGAGCTGTTTTTT	CASRGTSGRVTGELFF
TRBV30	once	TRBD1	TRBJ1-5	TGTGCCTGGAGCGAAGGGACAGGGGGCCGTCAGCCCCAGCATTTT	CAWSEGTGGRQPQHF
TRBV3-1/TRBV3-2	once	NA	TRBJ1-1	TGTGCCAGCAGGTTCTGGGGGGAACCTGAAGCTTTCTTT	CASRFWGEPEAFF
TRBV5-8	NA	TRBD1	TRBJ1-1	TGTGCCAGCAGCCTCGGGACAGGGAGGACCACTGAAGCTTTCTTT	CASSLGTGRTTEAFF
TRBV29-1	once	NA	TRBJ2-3	TGCAGCGCCCCGGGGTGGCCGGGGACAGATACGCAGTATTTT	CSAPGWPGTDTQYF
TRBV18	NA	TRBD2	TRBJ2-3	TGTGCCAGCTCACCACTGGGCGGGAGTAGCACAGATACGCAGTATTTT	CASSPLGGSSTDTQYF
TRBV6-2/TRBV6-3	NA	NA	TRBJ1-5	TGTGCCAGCAGTTCGGGGGATCAGCCCCAGCATTTT	CASSSGDQPQHF
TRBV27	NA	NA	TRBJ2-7	TGTGCCAGCAGTAAAACTACGCGCTCCTACGAGCAGTACTTC	CASSKTTRSYEQYF
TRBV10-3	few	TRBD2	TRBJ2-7	TGTGCCATCAGCCGCGGGAGGGCCTACGAGCAGTACTTC	CAISRGRAYEQYF
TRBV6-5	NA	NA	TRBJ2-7	TGTGCCAGCAGTTCAAGGCAGGGAAACTACGAGCAGTACTTC	CASSSRQGNYEQYF
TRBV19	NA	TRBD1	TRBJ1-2	TGTGCCACCGCGAGACTTCCGGGACAGGGGACCTATGGCTACACCTTC	CATARLPGQGTYGYTF